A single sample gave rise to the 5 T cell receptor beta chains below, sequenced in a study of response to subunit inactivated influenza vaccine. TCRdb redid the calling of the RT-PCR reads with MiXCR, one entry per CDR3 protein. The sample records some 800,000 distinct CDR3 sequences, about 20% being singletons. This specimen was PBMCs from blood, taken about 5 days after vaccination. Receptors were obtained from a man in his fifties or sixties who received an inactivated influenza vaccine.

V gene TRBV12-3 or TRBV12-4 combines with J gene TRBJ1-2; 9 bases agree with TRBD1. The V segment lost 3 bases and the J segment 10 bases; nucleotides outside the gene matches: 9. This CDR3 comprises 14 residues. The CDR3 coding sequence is TGTGCCAGCAGTTTGCGGACAGGGGCGGATGTCTACACCTTC. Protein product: CASSLRTGADVYTF.

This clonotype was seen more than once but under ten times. CDR3 nucleotides: TGTGCCAGCACCATTAGCCCCAGGACAGATACGCAGTATTTT. This gives the protein CASTISPRTDTQYF. This chain joins TRBV3-1 and TRBJ2-3; D is uncertain. Trimming took 7 bases from V and 3 from J, leaving 14 bases between them. The germline V gene encodes CDR1 LGHDT and CDR2 YNNKEL (reference sequence). The CDR3 has 14 residues.

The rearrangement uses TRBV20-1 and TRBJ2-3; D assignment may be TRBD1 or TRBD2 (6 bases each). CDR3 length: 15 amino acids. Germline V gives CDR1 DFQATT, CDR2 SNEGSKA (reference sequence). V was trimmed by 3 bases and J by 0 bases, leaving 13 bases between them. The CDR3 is CSASGGPYSTDTQYF. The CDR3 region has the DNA TGCAGTGCTAGCGGGGGCCCGTATAGCACAGATACGCAGTATTTT.

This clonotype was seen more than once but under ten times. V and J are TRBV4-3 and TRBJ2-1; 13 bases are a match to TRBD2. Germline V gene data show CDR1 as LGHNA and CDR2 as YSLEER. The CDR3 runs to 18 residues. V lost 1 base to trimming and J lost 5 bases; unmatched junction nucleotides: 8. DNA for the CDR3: TGCGCCAGCAGCCAAGCCCTCTCCACTAGCGGGGGGGACAATGAGCAGTTCTTC. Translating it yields CASSQALSTSGGDNEQFF.

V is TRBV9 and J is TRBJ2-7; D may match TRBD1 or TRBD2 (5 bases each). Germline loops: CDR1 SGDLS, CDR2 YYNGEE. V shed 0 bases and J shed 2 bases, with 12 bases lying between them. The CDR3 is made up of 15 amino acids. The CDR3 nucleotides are TGTGCCAGCAGCGTAGGGGACGGCACTCCCTACGAGCAGTACTTC. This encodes CASSVGDGTPYEQYF.